These T cell receptor beta chains were read from a single sample in a study of blood T cells in healthy people across ages. TCRdb passed the 5' RACE reads through MiXCR, listing each CDR3 protein once. The table lists roughly 500,000 distinct CDR3 sequences, about 25% of them singletons. The sample also formed part of further work on T cells of mothers and their children.

The sample comprised blood. These receptors were taken from a boy younger than 18 in good health. Each CDR3 is given with its conserved first and last residue. D genes are given only for firm matches. Where a row states a size, it is once, few, many or the class of an expanded clone; other rows omit it.

CDR3: CATSPLGEQYF
DNA: TGTGCCACCAGCCCGCTGGGAGAGCAGTACTTC
V: TRBV6-6
size: .
J: TRBJ2-5
D: .

CDR3: CASSRTSHTGELFF
DNA: TGTGCCAGCAGCCGAACTAGTCACACCGGGGAGCTGTTTTTT
V: TRBV14
size: .
J: TRBJ2-2
D: .

CDR3: CSVVARGLSEQFF
DNA: TGCAGCGTGGTTGCTCGGGGGCTGAGTGAGCAGTTCTTC
V: TRBV29-1
size: few
J: TRBJ2-1
D: .

CDR3: CASRTLGTSGSVEQFF
DNA: TGTGCCAGCAGGACTTTAGGAACTAGCGGGAGTGTTGAGCAGTTCTTC
V: TRBV28
size: .
J: TRBJ2-1
D: TRBD2

CDR3: CASRVGGSSDEQFF
DNA: TGTGCCAGCAGAGTGGGCGGGAGTTCCGATGAGCAGTTCTTC
V: TRBV27
size: .
J: TRBJ2-1
D: TRBD2

CDR3: CSVVDRDLKNIQYF
DNA: TGCAGCGTAGTTGACAGGGATTTGAAAAACATTCAGTACTTC
V: TRBV29-1
size: .
J: TRBJ2-4
D: TRBD1

CDR3: CASTPLGGEYEQYF
DNA: TGTGCCAGCACTCCCTTGGGAGGGGAGTACGAGCAGTACTTC
V: TRBV28
size: few
J: TRBJ2-7
D: TRBD2

CDR3: CASSQTQGQGYTF
DNA: TGCGCCAGCAGCCAGACACAGGGGCAAGGCTACACCTTC
V: TRBV4-3
size: few
J: TRBJ1-2
D: TRBD1

CDR3: CASSHRDSLTNYGYTF
DNA: TGTGCCAGCAGTCACCGGGACAGTTTAACTAACTATGGCTACACCTTC
V: TRBV7-2
size: .
J: TRBJ1-2
D: TRBD1

CDR3: CASSSPAGVGTYEQHF
DNA: TGTGCCAGCAGTTCGCCAGCGGGAGTTGGGACCTACGAGCAGCACTTC
V: TRBV27
size: few
J: TRBJ2-5
D: TRBD2

CDR3: CAITGAGGYTF
DNA: TGTGCCATCACTGGGGCGGGCGGCTACACCTTC
V: TRBV10-3
size: few
J: TRBJ1-2
D: .

CDR3: CASSWYEGRGEQYF
DNA: TGTGCCAGCAGTTGGTATGAAGGGCGGGGCGAGCAGTACTTC
V: TRBV6-5
size: .
J: TRBJ2-7
D: .

CDR3: CASSQLWRGQGGELFF
DNA: TGTGCCAGCAGCCAATTATGGAGGGGGCAAGGCGGGGAGCTGTTTTTT
V: TRBV9
size: .
J: TRBJ2-2
D: .

CDR3: CASSLAQHRAGAFF
DNA: TGTGCCAGCAGCTTAGCCCAACACAGGGCTGGAGCTTTCTTT
V: TRBV13
size: few
J: TRBJ1-1
D: .

CDR3: CASSLGLFYEQYF
DNA: TGTGCCAGCAGCTTGGGACTGTTCTACGAGCAGTACTTC
V: TRBV27
size: .
J: TRBJ2-7
D: .

CDR3: CSASPGRTFPEQYF
DNA: TGCAGTGCTAGCCCGGGACGGACGTTCCCCGAGCAGTACTTC
V: TRBV20-1
size: few
J: TRBJ2-7
D: .

CDR3: CASSLAVGGLLSYEQCF
DNA: TGTGCCAGCAGCTTAGCGGTCGGAGGGTTACTCTCCTACGAGCAGTGCTTC
V: TRBV7-2
size: .
J: TRBJ2-5
D: .

CDR3: CASSYSRTGGAAYNSPLHF
DNA: TGTGCCAGCAGTTACTCTCGAACAGGGGGCGCTGCCTATAATTCACCCCTCCACTTT
V: TRBV6-5
size: .
J: TRBJ1-6
D: TRBD1

CDR3: CASRKGLAENYEQYF
DNA: TGTGCCAGCAGGAAAGGACTAGCGGAGAACTACGAGCAGTACTTC
V: TRBV7-9
size: .
J: TRBJ2-7
D: TRBD2

CDR3: CASSLVGRTANYGYTF
DNA: TGTGCCAGCAGTTTGGTCGGACGGACGGCGAACTATGGCTACACCTTC
V: TRBV27
size: few
J: TRBJ1-2
D: .

CDR3: CASRGGLQETQYF
DNA: TGTGCTAGTAGGGGAGGACTCCAAGAGACCCAGTACTTC
V: TRBV7-9
size: few
J: TRBJ2-5
D: .

CDR3: CSVEDNQYQETQYF
DNA: TGCAGCGTTGAAGATAACCAGTACCAAGAGACCCAGTACTTC
V: TRBV29-1
size: many
J: TRBJ2-5
D: .

CDR3: CSARPSGLIDTQYF
DNA: TGCAGTGCTAGACCTAGCGGGCTGATAGATACGCAGTATTTT
V: TRBV20-1
size: .
J: TRBJ2-3
D: TRBD2

CDR3: CASSSRTSGYNEQFF
DNA: TGTGCCAGCAGCTCTAGGACTAGCGGATACAATGAGCAGTTCTTC
V: TRBV7-2
size: many
J: TRBJ2-1
D: TRBD2

CDR3: CASSYSILATQYF
DNA: TGTGCCAGCAGTTACTCAATCTTGGCTACGCAGTATTTT
V: TRBV6-5
size: .
J: TRBJ2-3
D: .

CDR3: CASSVDNSYNEQFF
DNA: TGTGCCAGCAGCGTAGACAACTCCTACAATGAGCAGTTCTTC
V: TRBV9
size: few
J: TRBJ2-1
D: .

CDR3: CASRRRQVPTDTQYF
DNA: TGTGCCAGTAGAAGACGCCAAGTACCTACAGATACGCAGTATTTT
V: TRBV19
size: .
J: TRBJ2-3
D: .

CDR3: CASSESQQGDEQFF
DNA: TGTGCCAGCAGTGAAAGTCAACAGGGGGATGAGCAGTTCTTC
V: TRBV6-4
size: few
J: TRBJ2-1
D: TRBD1

CDR3: CASSYQRLQGGNGYTF
DNA: TGTGCCAGCAGTTACCAAAGGCTACAGGGGGGCAATGGCTACACCTTC
V: TRBV6-5
size: few
J: TRBJ1-2
D: TRBD1

CDR3: CASSSLQDQGPYEQYF
DNA: TGTGCCAGCAGTTCTCTACAGGACCAGGGACCCTACGAGCAGTACTTC
V: TRBV7-6
size: .
J: TRBJ2-7
D: .

CDR3: CSASLDRTTEQYF
DNA: TGCAGTGCTAGCCTGGACAGGACAACCGAGCAGTACTTC
V: TRBV20-1
size: many
J: TRBJ2-7
D: TRBD1

CDR3: CASSLRGQREAFF
DNA: TGTGCCAGCAGTTTAAGGGGACAGCGTGAAGCTTTCTTT
V: TRBV12-3/TRBV12-4
size: few
J: TRBJ1-1
D: TRBD1

CDR3: CASSQRLGGAHNEQFF
DNA: TGCGCCAGCAGCCAAAGATTGGGGGGGGCCCACAATGAGCAGTTCTTC
V: TRBV4-1
size: .
J: TRBJ2-1
D: .

CDR3: CASSLMGEYTEAFF
DNA: TGTGCCAGCAGCTTAATGGGGGAGTACACTGAAGCTTTCTTT
V: TRBV7-3
size: .
J: TRBJ1-1
D: .

CDR3: CASRLDRGLDNEQFF
DNA: TGCGCCAGCAGACTCGACAGGGGGCTGGACAATGAGCAGTTCTTC
V: TRBV4-3
size: few
J: TRBJ2-1
D: TRBD1

CDR3: CAISDIAGEETQYF
DNA: TGTGCCATCAGTGATATTGCGGGAGAAGAGACCCAGTACTTC
V: TRBV10-3
size: .
J: TRBJ2-5
D: TRBD2

CDR3: CASSQRGDHYEQYF
DNA: TGTGCCAGCAGCCAGCGGGGGGACCATTACGAGCAGTACTTC
V: TRBV7-9
size: .
J: TRBJ2-7
D: TRBD2

CDR3: CSVQTGGNTEAFF
DNA: TGCAGCGTCCAGACAGGGGGGAACACTGAAGCTTTCTTT
V: TRBV29-1
size: .
J: TRBJ1-1
D: TRBD1

CDR3: CASSPDRVGAGANVLTF
DNA: TGTGCCAGCTCACCCGACCGGGTAGGCGCTGGGGCCAACGTCCTGACTTTC
V: TRBV18
size: few
J: TRBJ2-6
D: .

CDR3: CASSLFDRSYEQYF
DNA: TGTGCCAGCAGTTTATTCGACAGGTCCTACGAGCAGTACTTC
V: TRBV12-3/TRBV12-4
size: few
J: TRBJ2-7
D: .

CDR3: CASSPQSGDGYTF
DNA: TGTGCCAGCTCACCTCAGTCTGGGGATGGCTACACCTTC
V: TRBV18
size: .
J: TRBJ1-2
D: .

CDR3: CASSQFPGLAGGPLHTGELFF
DNA: TGTGCCAGCAGCCAGTTCCCAGGACTAGCGGGGGGCCCCTTGCACACCGGGGAGCTGTTTTTT
V: TRBV4-2
size: .
J: TRBJ2-2
D: TRBD2

CDR3: CASSFPPGDEQFF
DNA: TGTGCCAGCAGCTTCCCCCCGGGGGATGAGCAGTTCTTC
V: TRBV7-2
size: .
J: TRBJ2-1
D: .

CDR3: CAISDIGVGADTQYF
DNA: TGTGCCATCAGTGACATTGGGGTCGGGGCAGATACGCAGTATTTT
V: TRBV10-3
size: .
J: TRBJ2-3
D: .